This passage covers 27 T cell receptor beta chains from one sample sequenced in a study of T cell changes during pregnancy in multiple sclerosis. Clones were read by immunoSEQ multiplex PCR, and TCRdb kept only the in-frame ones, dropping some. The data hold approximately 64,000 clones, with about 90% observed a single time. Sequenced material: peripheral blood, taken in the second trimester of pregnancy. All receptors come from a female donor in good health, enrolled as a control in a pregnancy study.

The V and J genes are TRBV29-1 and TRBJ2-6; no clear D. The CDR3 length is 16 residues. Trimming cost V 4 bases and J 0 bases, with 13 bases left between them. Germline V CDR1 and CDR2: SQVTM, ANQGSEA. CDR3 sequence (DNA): TGCAGCGTTGGCCGACAACCTCACTCTGGGGCCAACGTCCTGACTTTC. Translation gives CSVGRQPHSGANVLTF. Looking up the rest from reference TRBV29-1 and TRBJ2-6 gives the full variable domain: SAVISQKPSRDICQRGTSLTIQCQVDSQVTMMFWYRQQPGQSLTLIATANQGSEATYESGFVIDKFPISRPNLTFSTLTVSNMSPEDSSIYLCSVGRQPHSGANVLTFGAGSRLTVL.

In DNA form, the CDR3 reads TGTGCCAGCAGGGGCTCGGCTAGCGGGGGCTTAGTC. This gives the protein CASRGSASGGLV. The chain carries TRBV6-1 and TRBJ2-7; 10 positions match TRBD2. The CDR3 sequence is 12 residues long. Germline CDR1 MNHNS, CDR2 SASEGT.

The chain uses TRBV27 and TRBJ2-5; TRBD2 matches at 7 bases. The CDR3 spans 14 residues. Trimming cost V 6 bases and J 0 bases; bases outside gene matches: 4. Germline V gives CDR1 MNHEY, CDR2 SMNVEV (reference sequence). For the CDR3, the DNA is TGTGCCAGCAGCTCCCGGGGGGACCAAGAGACCCAGTACTTC. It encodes CASSSRGDQETQYF.

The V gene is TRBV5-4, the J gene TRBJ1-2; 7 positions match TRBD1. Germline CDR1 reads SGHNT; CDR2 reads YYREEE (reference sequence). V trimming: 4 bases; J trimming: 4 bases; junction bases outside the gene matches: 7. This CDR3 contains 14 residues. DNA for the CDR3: TGTGCCAGCAGCGTTCAGGGGGTCCTCTATGGCTACACCTTC. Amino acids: CASSVQGVLYGYTF.

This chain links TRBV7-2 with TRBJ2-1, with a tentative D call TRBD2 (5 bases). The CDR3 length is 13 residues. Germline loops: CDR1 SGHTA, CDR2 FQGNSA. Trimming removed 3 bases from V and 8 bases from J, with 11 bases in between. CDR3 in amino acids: CASSFLSVDEQFF. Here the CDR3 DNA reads TGTGCCAGCAGCTTTCTTAGCGTGGATGAGCAGTTCTTC.

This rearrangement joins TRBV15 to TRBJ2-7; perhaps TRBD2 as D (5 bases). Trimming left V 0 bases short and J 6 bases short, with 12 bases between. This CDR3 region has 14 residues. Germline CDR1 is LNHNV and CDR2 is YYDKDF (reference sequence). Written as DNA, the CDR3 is TGTGCCACCAGCAGAGATCGAGGGATTGGCGAGCAGTACTTC. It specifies CATSRDRGIGEQYF.

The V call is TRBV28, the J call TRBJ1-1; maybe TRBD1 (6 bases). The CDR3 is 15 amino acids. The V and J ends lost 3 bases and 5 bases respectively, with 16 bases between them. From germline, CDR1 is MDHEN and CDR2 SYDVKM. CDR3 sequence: CASSLTQGWYTEAFF. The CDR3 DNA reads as TGTGCCAGCAGTTTGACACAGGGATGGTATACTGAAGCTTTCTTT.

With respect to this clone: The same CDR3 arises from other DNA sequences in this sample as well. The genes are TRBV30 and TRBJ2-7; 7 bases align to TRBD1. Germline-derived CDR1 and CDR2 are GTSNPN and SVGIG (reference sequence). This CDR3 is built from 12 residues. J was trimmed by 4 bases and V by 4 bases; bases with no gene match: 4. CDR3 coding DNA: TGTGCCTGGAAACAGGGGACGTACGAGCAGTACTTC. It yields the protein CAWKQGTYEQYF.

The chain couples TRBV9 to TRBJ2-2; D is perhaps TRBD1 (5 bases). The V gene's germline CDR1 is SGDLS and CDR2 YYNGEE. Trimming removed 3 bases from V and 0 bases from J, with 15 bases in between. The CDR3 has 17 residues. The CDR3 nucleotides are TGTGCCAGCAGCGCCCACCCGGACAAACCGAACACCGGGGAGCTGTTTTTT. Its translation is CASSAHPDKPNTGELFF.

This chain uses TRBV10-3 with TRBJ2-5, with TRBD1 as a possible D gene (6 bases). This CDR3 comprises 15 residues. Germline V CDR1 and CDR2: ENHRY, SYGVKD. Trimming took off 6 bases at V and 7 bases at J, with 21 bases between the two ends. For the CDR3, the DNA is TGTGCCATCAGCGATTCCTCAAGATCCAGGGGGACCCAGTACTTC. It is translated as CAISDSSRSRGTQYF.

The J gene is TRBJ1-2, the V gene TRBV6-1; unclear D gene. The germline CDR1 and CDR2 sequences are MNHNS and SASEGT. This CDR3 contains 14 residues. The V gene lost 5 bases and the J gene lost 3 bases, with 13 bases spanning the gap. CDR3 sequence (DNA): TGTGCCAGCAGTACGAGACCTCTAGACTATGGCTACACCTTC. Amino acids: CASSTRPLDYGYTF.

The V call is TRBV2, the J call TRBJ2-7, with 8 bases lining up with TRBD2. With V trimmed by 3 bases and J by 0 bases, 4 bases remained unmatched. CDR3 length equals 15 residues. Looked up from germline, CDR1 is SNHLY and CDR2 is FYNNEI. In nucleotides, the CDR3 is TGTGCCAGCAGTGACCCGGGGGGGGTCTCCTACGAGCAGTACTTC. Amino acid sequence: CASSDPGGVSYEQYF.

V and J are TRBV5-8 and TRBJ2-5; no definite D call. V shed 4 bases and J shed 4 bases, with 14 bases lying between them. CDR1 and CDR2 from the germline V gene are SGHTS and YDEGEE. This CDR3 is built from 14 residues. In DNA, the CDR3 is TGTGCCAGCAGCCCTCAACGATCGGGAGAGACCCAGTACTTC. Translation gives CASSPQRSGETQYF.

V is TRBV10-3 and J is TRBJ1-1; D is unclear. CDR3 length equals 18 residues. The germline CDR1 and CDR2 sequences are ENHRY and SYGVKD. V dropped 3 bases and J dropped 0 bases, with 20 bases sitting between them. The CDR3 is CAISDGFSEVSMNTEAFF. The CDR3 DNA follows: TGTGCCATCAGTGATGGATTCAGTGAGGTCAGCATGAACACTGAAGCTTTCTTT.

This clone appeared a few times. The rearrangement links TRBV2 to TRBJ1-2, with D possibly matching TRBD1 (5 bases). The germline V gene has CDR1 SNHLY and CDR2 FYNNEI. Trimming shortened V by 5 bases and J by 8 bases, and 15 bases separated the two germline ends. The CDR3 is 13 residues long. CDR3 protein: CASSLRQGRGYTF. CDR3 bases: TGTGCCAGCAGTCTGCGGCAGGGAAGAGGCTACACCTTC.

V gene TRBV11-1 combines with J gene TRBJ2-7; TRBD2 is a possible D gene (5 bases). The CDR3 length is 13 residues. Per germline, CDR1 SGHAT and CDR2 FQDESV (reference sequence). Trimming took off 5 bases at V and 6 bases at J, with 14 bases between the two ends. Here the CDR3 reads CASSQSRGGEQYF. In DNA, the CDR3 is TGTGCCAGCAGCCAGTCCCGGGGTGGCGAGCAGTACTTC.

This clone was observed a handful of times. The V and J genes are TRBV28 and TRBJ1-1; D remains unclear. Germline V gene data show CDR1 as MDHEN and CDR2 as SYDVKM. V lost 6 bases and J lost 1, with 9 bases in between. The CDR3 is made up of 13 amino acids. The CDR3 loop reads CASRATENTEAFF. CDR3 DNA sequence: TGTGCCAGCAGAGCGACGGAGAACACTGAAGCTTTCTTT.

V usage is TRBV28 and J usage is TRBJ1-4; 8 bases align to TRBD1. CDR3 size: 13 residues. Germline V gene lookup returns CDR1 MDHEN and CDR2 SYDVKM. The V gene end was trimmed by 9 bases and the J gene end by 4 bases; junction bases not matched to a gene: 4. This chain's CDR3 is CASVDRGNEKLFF. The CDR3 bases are TGTGCCAGTGTCGACAGGGGTAATGAAAAACTGTTTTTT.

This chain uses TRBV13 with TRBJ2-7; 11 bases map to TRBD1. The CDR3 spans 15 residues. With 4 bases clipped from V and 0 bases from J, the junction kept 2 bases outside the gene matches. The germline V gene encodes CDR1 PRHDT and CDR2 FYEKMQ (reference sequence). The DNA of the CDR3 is TGTGCCAGCAGCTGGGGGACAGGGGGCTCCTACGAGCAGTACTTC. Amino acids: CASSWGTGGSYEQYF.

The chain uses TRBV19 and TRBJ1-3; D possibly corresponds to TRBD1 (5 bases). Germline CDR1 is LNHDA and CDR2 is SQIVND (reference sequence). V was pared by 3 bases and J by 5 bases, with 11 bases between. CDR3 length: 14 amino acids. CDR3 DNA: TGTGCCAGTAGTATTTCAGGGCGAAGAAACACCATATATTTT. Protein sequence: CASSISGRRNTIYF.

In DNA form, the CDR3 reads TGTGCCAGCTCACCAGAGGGCCGGACCTACGAGCAGTACTTC. This sequence encodes CASSPEGRTYEQYF. The chain recombines TRBV18 with TRBJ2-7, with D perhaps matching TRBD2 (5 bases). The CDR3 contains 14 residues. The germline V gene has CDR1 KGHSH and CDR2 LQKENI. The V end lost 2 bases, the J end lost 2 bases, and 10 bases lay between the germline ends.

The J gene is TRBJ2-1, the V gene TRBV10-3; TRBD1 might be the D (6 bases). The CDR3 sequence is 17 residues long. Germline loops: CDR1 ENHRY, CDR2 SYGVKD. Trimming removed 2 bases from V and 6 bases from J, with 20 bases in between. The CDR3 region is CAISEQPDSTSSNEQFF. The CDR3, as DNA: TGTGCCATCAGTGAGCAACCGGACAGTACAAGTAGCAATGAGCAGTTCTTC.

CDR3 loop: CASSQAGVDYNEQFF. CDR3 DNA sequence: TGTGCCAGCAGCCAAGCAGGGGTTGACTACAATGAGCAGTTCTTC. This rearrangement joins TRBV14 to TRBJ2-1; perhaps TRBD1 as D (6 bases). Germline values: CDR1 SGHDN, CDR2 FVKESK. The CDR3 spans 15 residues. With 1 base removed from V and 3 bases from J, the gap between germline ends came to 10 bases.

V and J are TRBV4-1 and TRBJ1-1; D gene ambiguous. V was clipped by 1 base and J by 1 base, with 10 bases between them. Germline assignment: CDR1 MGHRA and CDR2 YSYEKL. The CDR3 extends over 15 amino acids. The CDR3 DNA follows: TGCGCCAGCAGCCAAGCTTCCGTCTCGAACACTGAAGCTTTCTTT. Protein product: CASSQASVSNTEAFF.

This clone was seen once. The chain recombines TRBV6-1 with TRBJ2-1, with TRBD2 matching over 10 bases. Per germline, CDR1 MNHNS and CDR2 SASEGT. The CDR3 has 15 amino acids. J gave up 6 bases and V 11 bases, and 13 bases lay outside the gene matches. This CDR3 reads CAVRPGLANRNEQFF. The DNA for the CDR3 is TGTGCCGTCCGACCGGGACTAGCGAACCGCAATGAGCAGTTCTTC.

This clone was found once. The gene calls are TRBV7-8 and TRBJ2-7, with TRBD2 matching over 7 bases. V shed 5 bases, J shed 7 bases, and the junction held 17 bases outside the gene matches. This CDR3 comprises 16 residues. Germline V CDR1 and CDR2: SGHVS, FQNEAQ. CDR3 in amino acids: CASSPRRLAPAGEQYF. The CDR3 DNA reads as TGTGCCAGCAGCCCTCGCCGACTAGCCCCGGCGGGGGAGCAGTACTTC.

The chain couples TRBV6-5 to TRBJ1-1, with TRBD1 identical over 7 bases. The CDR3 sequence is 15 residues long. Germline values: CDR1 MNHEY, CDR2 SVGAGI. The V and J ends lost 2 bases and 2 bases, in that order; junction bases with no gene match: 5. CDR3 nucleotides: TGTGCCAGCAGTTACGATTGGGACAGAAACACTGAAGCTTTCTTT. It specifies CASSYDWDRNTEAFF.